This T cell receptor (beta chain) derives from a study of T cell changes during pregnancy in multiple sclerosis. Profiling relied on immunoSEQ multiplex PCR, and the TCRdb table lists in-frame clones only, not all of them. The data hold 70,000 to 75,000 clones, with approximately 90% observed a single time. CDR3 size: 15 residues. Germline V gives CDR1 MNHEY, CDR2 SMNVEV (reference sequence). The ends lost 5 bases at V and 4 bases at J; junction bases unmatched: 7. This clonotype was obtained from a female donor with multiple sclerosis, enrolled in a pregnancy study. Source: peripheral blood, taken before pregnancy. V and J are TRBV27 and TRBJ1-2; TRBD1 matches at 10 bases. The CDR3 nucleotides are TGTGCCAGCAGTCCGGGGACAGGGGCGAGCTATGGCTACACCTTC. Residues: CASSPGTGASYGYTF.